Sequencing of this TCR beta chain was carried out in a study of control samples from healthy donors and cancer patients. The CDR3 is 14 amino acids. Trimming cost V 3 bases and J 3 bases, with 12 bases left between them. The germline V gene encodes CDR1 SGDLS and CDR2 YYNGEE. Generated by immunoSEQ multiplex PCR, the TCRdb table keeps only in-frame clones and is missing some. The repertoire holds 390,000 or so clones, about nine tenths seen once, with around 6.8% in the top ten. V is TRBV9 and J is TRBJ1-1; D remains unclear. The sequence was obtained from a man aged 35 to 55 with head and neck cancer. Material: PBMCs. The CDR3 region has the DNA TGTGCCAGCAGCGCTTCCTGGAGAGACACTGAAGCTTTCTTT. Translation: CASSASWRDTEAFF.